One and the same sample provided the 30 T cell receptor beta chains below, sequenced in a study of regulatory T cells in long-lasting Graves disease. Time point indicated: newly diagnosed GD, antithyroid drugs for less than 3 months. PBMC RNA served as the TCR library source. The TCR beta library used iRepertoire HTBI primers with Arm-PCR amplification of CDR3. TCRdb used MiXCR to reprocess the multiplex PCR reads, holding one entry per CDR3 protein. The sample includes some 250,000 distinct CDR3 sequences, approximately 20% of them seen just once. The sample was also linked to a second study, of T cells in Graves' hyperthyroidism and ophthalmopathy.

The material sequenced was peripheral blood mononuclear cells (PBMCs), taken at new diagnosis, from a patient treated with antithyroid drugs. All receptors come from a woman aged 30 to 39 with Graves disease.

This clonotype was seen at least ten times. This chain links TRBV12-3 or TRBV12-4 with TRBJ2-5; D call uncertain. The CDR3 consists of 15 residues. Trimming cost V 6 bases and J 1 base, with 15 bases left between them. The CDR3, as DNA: TGTGCCAGCAGCCCCCTTTCAGCGCTCCAAGAGACCCAGTACTTC. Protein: CASSPLSALQETQYF.

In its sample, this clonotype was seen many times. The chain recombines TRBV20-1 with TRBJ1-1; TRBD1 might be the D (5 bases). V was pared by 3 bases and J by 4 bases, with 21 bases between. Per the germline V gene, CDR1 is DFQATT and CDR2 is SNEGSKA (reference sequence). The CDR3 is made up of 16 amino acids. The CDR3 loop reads CSASSGDYIFGTEAFF. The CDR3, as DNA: TGCAGTGCTAGTTCGGGGGACTATATATTCGGCACTGAAGCTTTCTTT.

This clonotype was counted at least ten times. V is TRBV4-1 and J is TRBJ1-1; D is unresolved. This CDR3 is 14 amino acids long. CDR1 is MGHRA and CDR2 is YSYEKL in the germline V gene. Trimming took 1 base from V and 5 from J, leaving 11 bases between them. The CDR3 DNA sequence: TGCGCCAGCAGCCAAGTAAGGGATTCGACTGAAGCTTTCTTT. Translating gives CASSQVRDSTEAFF.

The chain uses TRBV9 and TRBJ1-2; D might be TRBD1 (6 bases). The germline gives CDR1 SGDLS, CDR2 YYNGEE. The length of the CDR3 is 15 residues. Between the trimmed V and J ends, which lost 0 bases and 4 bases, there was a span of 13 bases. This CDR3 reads CASSVAPTGSYGYTF. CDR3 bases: TGTGCCAGCAGCGTAGCTCCCACAGGGTCCTATGGCTACACCTTC.

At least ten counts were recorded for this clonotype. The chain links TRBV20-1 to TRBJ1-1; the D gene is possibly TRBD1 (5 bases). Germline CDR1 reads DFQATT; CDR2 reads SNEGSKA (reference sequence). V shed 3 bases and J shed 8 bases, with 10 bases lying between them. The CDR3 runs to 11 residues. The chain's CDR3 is CSASPKGEAFF. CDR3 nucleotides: TGCAGTGCTAGCCCCAAGGGGGAAGCTTTCTTT.

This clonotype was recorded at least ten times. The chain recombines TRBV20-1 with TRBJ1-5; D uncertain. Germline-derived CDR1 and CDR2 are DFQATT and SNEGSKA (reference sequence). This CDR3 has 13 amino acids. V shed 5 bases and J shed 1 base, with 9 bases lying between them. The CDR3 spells CSAAGRSNQPQHF. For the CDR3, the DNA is TGCAGTGCTGCCGGACGCAGCAATCAGCCCCAGCATTTT.

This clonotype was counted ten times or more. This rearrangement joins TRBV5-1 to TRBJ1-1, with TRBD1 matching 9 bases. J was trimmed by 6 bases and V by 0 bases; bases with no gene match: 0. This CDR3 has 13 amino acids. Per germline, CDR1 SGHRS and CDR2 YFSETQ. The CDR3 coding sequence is TGCGCCAGCAGCTTGGGGACAGGGGCTGAAGCTTTCTTT. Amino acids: CASSLGTGAEAFF.

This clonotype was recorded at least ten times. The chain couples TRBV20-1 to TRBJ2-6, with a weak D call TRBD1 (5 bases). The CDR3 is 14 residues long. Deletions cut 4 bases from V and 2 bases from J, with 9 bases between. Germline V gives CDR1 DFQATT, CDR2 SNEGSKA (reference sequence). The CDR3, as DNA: TGCAGTGCTACGGCAGGGACTGGGGCCAACGTCCTGACTTTC. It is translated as CSATAGTGANVLTF.

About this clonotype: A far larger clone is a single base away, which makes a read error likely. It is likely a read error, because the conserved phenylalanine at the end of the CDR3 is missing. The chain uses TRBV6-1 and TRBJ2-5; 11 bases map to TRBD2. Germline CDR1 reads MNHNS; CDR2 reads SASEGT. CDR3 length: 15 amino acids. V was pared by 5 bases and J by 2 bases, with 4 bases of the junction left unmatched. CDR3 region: CASSPTSGGQETQYL. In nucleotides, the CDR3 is TGTGCCAGCAGTCCCACTAGCGGGGGACAAGAGACCCAGTACCTC.

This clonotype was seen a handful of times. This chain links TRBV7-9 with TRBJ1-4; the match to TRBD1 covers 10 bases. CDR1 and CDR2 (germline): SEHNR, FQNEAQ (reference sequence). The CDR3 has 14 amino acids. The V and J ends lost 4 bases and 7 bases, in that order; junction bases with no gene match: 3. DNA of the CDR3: TGTGCCAGCAGCTCGGACAGGGGGGGTGAAAAACTGTTTTTT. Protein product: CASSSDRGGEKLFF.

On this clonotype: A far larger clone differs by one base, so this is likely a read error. In nucleotides, the CDR3 is TGCAGTGCTAGAGCATTGGGACGGCGAAACAATGAGCAGTACTTC. The encoded protein is CSARALGRRNNEQYF. The rearrangement links TRBV20-1 to TRBJ2-7; D may be TRBD1 or TRBD2 (5 bases each). Germline-derived CDR1 and CDR2 are DFQATT and SNEGSKA (reference sequence). The CDR3 is 15 residues long. V lost 1 base, J lost 7 bases, and 20 bases lay in between.

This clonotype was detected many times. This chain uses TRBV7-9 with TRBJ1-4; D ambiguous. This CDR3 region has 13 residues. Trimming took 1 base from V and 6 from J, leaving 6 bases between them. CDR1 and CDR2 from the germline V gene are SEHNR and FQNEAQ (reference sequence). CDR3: CASSLVLDEKLFF. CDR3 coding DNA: TGTGCCAGCAGCTTAGTGCTGGATGAAAAACTGTTTTTT.

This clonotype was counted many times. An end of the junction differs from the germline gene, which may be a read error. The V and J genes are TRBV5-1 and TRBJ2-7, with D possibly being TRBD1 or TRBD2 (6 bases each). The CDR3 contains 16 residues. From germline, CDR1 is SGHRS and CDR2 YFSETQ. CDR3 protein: CASSSDSSGEAYEQYF. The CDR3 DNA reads TGTGCCAGCAGCTCTGACAGTTCAGGGGAGGCCTACGAGCAGTACTTC.

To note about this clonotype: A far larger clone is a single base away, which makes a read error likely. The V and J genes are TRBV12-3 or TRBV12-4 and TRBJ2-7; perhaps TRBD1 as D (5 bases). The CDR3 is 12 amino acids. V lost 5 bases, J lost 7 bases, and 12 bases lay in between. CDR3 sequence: CASSKGLNEQYF. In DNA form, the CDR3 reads TGTGCCAGCAGTAAGGGGTTGAATGAGCAGTACTTC.

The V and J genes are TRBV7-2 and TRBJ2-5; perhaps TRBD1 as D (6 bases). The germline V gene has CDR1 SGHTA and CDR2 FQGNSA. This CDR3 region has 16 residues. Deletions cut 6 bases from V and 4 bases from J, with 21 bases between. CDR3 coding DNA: TGTGCCAGCAGGCGCTCGGGCAGGGGTGCGAGAGAGACCCAGTACTTC. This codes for CASRRSGRGARETQYF.

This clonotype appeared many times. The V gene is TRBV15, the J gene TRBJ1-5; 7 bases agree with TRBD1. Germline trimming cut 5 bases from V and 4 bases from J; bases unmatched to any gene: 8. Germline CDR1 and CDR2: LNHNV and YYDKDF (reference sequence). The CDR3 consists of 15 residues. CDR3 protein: CATSVPGQTNQPQHF. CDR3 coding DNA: TGTGCCACCAGCGTACCGGGACAGACGAATCAGCCCCAGCATTTT.

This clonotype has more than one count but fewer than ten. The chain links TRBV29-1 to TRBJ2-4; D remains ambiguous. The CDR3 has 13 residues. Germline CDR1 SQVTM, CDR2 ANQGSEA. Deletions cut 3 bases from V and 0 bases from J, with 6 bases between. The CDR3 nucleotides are TGCAGCGTTGACAGCCCAGCCAAAAACATTCAGTACTTC. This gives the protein CSVDSPAKNIQYF.

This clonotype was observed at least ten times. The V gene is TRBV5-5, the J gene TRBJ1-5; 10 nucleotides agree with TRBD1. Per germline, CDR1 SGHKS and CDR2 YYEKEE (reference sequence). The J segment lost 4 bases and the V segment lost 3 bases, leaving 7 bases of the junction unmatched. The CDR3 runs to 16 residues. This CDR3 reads CASSWAGTGANQPQHF. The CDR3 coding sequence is TGTGCCAGCAGCTGGGCCGGGACAGGGGCAAATCAGCCCCAGCATTTT. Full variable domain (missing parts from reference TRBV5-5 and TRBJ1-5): DAGVTQSPTHLIKTRGQQVTLRCSPISGHKSVSWYQQVLGQGPQFIFQYYEKEERGRGNFPDRFSARQFPNYSSELNVNALLLGDSALYLCASSWAGTGANQPQHFGDGTRLSIL.

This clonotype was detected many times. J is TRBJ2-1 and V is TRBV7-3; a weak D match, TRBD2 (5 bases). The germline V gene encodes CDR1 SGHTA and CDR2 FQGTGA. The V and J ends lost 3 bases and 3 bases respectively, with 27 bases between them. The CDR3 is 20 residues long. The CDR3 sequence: CASSLRTRDPGSLYYNEQFF. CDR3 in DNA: TGTGCCAGCAGCTTGAGAACCCGGGATCCGGGATCCCTTTACTACAATGAGCAGTTCTTC.

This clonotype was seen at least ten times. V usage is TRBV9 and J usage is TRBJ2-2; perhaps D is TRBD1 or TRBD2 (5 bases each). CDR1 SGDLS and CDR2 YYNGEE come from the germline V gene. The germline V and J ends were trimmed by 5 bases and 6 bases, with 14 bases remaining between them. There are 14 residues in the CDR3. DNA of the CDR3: TGTGCCAGCAGGGACGGGGCGCTCGCCGGGGAGCTGTTTTTT. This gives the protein CASRDGALAGELFF. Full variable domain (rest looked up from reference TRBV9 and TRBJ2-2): DSGVTQTPKHLITATGQRVTLRCSPRSGDLSVYWYQQSLDQGLQFLIQYYNGEERAKGNILERFSAQQFPDLHSELNLSSLELGDSALYFCASRDGALAGELFFGEGSRLTVL.

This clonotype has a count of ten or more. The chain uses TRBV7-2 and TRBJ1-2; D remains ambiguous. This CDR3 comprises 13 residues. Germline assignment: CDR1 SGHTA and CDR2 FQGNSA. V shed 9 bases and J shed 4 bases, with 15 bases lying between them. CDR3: CASKPSSGYGYTF. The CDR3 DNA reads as TGTGCCAGTAAACCGTCCAGCGGCTATGGCTACACCTTC.

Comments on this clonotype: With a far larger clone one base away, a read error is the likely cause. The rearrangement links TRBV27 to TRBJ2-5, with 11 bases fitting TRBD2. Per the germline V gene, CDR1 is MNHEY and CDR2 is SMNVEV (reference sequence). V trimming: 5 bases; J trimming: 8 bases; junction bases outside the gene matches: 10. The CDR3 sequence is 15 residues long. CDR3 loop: CASSDAGTSGATQYF. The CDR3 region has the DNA TGTGCCAGCAGTGATGCCGGGACTAGCGGTGCTACCCAGTACTTC.

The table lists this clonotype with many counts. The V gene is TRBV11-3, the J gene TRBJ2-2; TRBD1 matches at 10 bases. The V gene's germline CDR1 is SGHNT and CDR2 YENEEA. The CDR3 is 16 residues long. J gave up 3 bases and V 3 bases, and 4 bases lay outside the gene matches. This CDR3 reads CASSFRTGGYTGELFF. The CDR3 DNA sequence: TGTGCCAGCAGCTTTCGGACAGGGGGGTACACCGGGGAGCTGTTTTTT.

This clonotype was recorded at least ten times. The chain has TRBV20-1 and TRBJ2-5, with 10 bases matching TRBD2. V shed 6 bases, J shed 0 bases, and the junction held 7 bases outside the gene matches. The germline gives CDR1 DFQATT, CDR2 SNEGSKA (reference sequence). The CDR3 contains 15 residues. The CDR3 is CSASSGTSDQETQYF. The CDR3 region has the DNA TGCAGTGCATCGTCCGGGACTAGCGACCAAGAGACCCAGTACTTC.

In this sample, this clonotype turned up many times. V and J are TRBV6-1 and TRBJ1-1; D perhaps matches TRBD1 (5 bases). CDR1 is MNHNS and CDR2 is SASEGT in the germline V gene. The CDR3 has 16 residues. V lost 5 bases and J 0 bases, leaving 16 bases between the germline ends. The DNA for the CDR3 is TGTGCCAGCAGTCACGAAGCGGGACGGATGAACACTGAAGCTTTCTTT. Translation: CASSHEAGRMNTEAFF.

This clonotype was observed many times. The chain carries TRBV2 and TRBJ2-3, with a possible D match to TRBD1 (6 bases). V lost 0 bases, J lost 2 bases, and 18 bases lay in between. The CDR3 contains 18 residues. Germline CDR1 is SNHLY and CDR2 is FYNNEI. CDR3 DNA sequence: TGTGCCAGCAGTGAAGCGCTAGTTTTTGACAGGTTCACAGATACGCAGTATTTT. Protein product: CASSEALVFDRFTDTQYF.

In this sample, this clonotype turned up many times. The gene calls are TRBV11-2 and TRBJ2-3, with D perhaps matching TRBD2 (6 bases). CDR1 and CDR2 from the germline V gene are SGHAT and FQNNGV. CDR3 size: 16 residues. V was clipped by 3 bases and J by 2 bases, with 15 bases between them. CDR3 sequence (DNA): TGTGCCAGCAGCTTGGAACCGGGACTTTACACAGATACGCAGTATTTT. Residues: CASSLEPGLYTDTQYF.

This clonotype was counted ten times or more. CDR3 in DNA: TGTGCCAGCAGCTCCCTTCGGGCACCTGACACTGAAGCTTTCTTT. Protein: CASSSLRAPDTEAFF. This chain joins TRBV28 and TRBJ1-1; no firm D call. Germline V gives CDR1 MDHEN, CDR2 SYDVKM. V was pared by 6 bases and J by 3 bases, with 17 bases between. This CDR3 is built from 15 residues.

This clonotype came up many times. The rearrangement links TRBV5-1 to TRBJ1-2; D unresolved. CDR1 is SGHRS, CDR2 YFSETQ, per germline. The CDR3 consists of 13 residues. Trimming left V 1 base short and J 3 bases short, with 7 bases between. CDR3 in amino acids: CASSLSDHYGYTF. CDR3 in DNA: TGCGCCAGCAGCTTGTCAGACCACTATGGCTACACCTTC.

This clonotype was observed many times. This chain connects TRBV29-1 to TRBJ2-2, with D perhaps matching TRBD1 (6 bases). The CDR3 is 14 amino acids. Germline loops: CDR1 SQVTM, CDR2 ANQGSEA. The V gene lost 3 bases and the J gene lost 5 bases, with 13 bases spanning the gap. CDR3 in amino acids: CSVDEGEVTGELFF. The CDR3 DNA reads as TGCAGCGTTGATGAGGGGGAAGTGACCGGGGAGCTGTTTTTT.